This T cell receptor beta chain was sequenced for a study of control samples from healthy donors and cancer patients. Remarks on this clone: The sample holds other DNA sequences that translate to the same CDR3.

Trimming stripped 2 bases from V and 6 bases from J, with 11 bases between. The CDR3 consists of 14 residues. Germline V gene lookup returns CDR1 SGHRS and CDR2 YFSETQ. Sequenced by immunoSEQ multiplex PCR; TCRdb stores in-frame clones only, minus some. The sample has about 77,000 clones, approximately 92% seen once. The sample comprised blood. This TCR was sampled from a woman aged 55-70 years in good health. The chain is built from TRBV5-1 and TRBJ1-4, with D possibly TRBD1 on 5 matching bases. The CDR3, as DNA: TGCGCCAGCAGCTTTAGGGGTTTAGATGAAAAACTGTTTTTT. This codes for CASSFRGLDEKLFF.